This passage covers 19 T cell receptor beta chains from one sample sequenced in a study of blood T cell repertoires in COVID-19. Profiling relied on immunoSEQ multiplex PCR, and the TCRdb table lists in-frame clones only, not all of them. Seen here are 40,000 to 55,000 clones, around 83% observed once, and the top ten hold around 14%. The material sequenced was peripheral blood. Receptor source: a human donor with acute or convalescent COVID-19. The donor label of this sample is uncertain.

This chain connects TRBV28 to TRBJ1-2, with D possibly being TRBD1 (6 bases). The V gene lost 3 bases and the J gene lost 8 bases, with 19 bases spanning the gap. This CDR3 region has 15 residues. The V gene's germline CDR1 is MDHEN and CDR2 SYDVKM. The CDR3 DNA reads TGTGCCAGCAGTTTGGGGGCAGGCCTACCGGGGGGCTACACCTTC. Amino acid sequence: CASSLGAGLPGGYTF.

Here the CDR3 reads CASSESGLASYEQYF. CDR3 DNA sequence: TGTGCCAGTAGTGAGTCGGGACTAGCAAGCTACGAGCAGTACTTC. V gene TRBV19 combines with J gene TRBJ2-7, with 9 bases aligning to TRBD2. Trimming cost V 5 bases and J 3 bases; bases outside gene matches: 8. CDR3 size: 15 residues. CDR1 and CDR2 (germline): LNHDA, SQIVND (reference sequence).

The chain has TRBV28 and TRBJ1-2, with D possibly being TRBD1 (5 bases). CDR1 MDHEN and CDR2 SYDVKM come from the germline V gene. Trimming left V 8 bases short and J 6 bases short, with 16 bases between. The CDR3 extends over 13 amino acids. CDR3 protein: CASRPSGSDGYTF. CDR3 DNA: TGTGCCAGCCGTCCTTCAGGGTCCGATGGCTACACCTTC.

The CDR3 DNA sequence: TGCGCCAGCAGGGCCGGGACAGGCAATAATTCACCCCTCCACTTT. It specifies CASRAGTGNNSPLHF. This chain uses TRBV5-1 with TRBJ1-6, with 8 bases fitting TRBD1. V lost 5 bases to trimming and J lost 5 bases; unmatched junction nucleotides: 6. Germline V gene sequence: CDR1 SGHRS, CDR2 YFSETQ. The CDR3 is 15 amino acids.

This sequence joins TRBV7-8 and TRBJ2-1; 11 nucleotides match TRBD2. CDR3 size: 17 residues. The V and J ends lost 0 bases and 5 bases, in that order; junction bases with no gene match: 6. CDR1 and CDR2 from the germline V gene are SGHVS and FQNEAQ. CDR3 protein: CASSLATSGVRNNEQFF. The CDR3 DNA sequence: TGTGCCAGCAGCTTAGCGACTAGCGGGGTTCGCAACAATGAGCAGTTCTTC.

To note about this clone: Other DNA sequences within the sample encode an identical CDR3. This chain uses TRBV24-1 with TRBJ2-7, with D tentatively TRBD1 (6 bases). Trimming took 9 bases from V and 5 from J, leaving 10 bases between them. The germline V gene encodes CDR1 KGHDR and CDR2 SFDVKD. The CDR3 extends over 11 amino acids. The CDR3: CATSDRDEQYF. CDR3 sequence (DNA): TGTGCCACCTCGGACAGAGACGAGCAGTACTTC.

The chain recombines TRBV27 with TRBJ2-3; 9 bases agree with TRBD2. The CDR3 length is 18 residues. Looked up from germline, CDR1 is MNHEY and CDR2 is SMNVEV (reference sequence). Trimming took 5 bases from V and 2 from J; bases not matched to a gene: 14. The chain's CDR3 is CASSPQLTSGYTTDTQYF. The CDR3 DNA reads TGTGCCAGCAGTCCCCAACTAACTAGCGGGTATACCACAGATACGCAGTATTTT.

The CDR3 DNA is TGCACCAGCAGCCAAGATAAACCCCTCCCCGACACCGCATTCTACAATGAGCAGTTCTTC. It codes for CTSSQDKPLPDTAFYNEQFF. This chain uses TRBV1 with TRBJ2-1; the table gives TRBD1 as D, unverified against the DNA. TRBV1 corresponds to a pseudogene. This CDR3 contains 20 residues.

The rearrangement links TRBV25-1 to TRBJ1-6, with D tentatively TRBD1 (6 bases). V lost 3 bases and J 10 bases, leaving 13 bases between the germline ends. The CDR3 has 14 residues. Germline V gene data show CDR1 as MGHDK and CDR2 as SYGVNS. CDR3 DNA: TGTGCCAGCAGTGAGCTACAGGGATCCTCACCCCTCCACTTT. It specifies CASSELQGSSPLHF. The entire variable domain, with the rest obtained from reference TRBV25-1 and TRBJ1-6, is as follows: EADIYQTPRYLVIGTGKKITLECSQTMGHDKMYWYQQDPGMELHLIHYSYGVNSTEKGDLSSESTVSRIRTEHFPLTLESARPSHTSQYLCASSELQGSSPLHFGNGTRLTVT.

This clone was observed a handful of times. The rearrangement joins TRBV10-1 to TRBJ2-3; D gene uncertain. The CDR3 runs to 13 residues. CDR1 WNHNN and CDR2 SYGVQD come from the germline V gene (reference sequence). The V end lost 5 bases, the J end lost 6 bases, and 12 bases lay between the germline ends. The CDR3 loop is CASSRTGSDTQYF. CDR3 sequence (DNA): TGCGCCAGCAGTCGAACCGGGTCCGATACGCAGTATTTT.

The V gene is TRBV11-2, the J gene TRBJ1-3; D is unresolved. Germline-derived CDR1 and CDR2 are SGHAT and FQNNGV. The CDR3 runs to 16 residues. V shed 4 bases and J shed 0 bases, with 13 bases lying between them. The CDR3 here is CASSYQAPGSGNTIYF. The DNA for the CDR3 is TGTGCCAGCAGCTACCAGGCACCAGGCTCTGGAAACACCATATATTTT.

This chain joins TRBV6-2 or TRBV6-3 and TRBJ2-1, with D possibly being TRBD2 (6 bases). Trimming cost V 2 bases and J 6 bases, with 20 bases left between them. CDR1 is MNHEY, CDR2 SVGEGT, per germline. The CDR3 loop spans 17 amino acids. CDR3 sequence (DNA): TGTGCCAGCAGTTACGCGGGGCTGGCGGGGCCTTCCAATGAGCAGTTCTTC. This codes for CASSYAGLAGPSNEQFF.

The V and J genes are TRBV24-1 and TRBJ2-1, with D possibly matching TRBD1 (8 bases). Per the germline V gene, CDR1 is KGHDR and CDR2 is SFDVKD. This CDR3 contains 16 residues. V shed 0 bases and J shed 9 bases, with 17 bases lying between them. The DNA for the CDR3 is TGTGCCACCAGTGATTTGGCAGGGGGCTGGGAGGGTGAGCAGTTCTTC. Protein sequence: CATSDLAGGWEGEQFF.

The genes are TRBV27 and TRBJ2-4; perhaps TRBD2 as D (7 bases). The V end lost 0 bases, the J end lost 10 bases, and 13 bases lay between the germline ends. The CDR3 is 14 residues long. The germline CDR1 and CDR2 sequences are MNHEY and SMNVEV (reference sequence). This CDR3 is CASSLSLGGTIQYF. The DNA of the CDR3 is TGTGCCAGCAGTTTATCACTGGGGGGGACAATTCAGTACTTC.

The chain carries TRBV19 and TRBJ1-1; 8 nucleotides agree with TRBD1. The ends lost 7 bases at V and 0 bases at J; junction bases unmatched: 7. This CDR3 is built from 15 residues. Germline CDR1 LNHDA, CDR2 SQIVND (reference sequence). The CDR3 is CASTSGGSMNTEAFF. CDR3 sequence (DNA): TGTGCCAGTACCTCAGGGGGCTCTATGAACACTGAAGCTTTCTTT.

For the CDR3, the DNA is TGTGCCAGCAGCTTAGCGGGAGGGGGACAGGCCCGGGAGCAGTACTTC. Translating gives CASSLAGGGQAREQYF. The chain links TRBV7-6 to TRBJ2-7; a possible D gene is TRBD1 (8 bases). V was trimmed by 0 bases and J by 7 bases, leaving 19 bases between them. This CDR3 comprises 16 residues. Looked up from germline, CDR1 is SGHVS and CDR2 is FNYEAQ. The full variable domain, completed using reference TRBV7-6 and TRBJ2-7, is GAGVSQSPRYKVTKRGQDVALRCDPISGHVSLYWYRQALGQGPEFLTYFNYEAQQDKSGLPNDRFSAERPEGSISTLTIQRTEQRDSAMYRCASSLAGGGQAREQYFGPGTRLTVT.

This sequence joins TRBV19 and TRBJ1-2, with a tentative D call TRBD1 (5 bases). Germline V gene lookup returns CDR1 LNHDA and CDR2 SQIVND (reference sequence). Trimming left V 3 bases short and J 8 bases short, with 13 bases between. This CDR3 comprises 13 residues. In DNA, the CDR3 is TGTGCCAGTAGTATGTCGGGGGGAATCGGCTACACCTTC. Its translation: CASSMSGGIGYTF.

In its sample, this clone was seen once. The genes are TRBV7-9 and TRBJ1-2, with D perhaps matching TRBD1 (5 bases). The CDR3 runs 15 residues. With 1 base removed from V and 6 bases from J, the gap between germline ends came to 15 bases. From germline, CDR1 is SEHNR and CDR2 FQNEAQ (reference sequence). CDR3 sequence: CASSLVVGRVDGYTF. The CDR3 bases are TGTGCCAGCAGCTTAGTCGTGGGCAGGGTGGATGGCTACACCTTC.

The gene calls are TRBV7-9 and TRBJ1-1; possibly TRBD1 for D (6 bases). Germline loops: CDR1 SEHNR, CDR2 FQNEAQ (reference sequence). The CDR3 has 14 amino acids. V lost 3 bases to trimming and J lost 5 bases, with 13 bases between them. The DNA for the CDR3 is TGTGCCAGCAGCTTTAACAGGGTGGGGACTGAAGCTTTCTTT. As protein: CASSFNRVGTEAFF.